The clone carrying this T cell receptor (beta chain) was seen a single time. Its antigen is unidentified. Trimming shortened V by 5 bases and J by 10 bases, and 18 bases separated the two germline ends. The CDR3 runs to 13 residues. CDR1 SEHNR and CDR2 FQNEAQ come from the germline V gene (reference sequence). These data originate in a study of cytomegalovirus exposure and HLA in healthy donors. Study-wide points: Per a prior analysis, the majority of TCR beta V segments were productive roughly 87% or roughly 30% of the time. TCR beta V- and J-gene trimming was later associated with a missense DCLRE1C variant. Specificity of a few CMV-associated chains for CMV antigens was verified in vitro. Cytomegalovirus association was assigned to over 150 TCR beta chains.

Primers: 60 Vbeta forward and 13 Jbeta reverse. Sequencing was performed with immunoSEQ multiplex PCR; in TCRdb, only in-frame clones are kept and a portion is missing. The sample contains 200,000 to 250,000 clones, approximately 82% of which appear only once. Sequenced input: PBMCs. The chain couples TRBV7-9 to TRBJ2-7, with D perhaps matching TRBD2 (6 bases). The source is a woman aged 40 to 50 in good health and CMV-seronegative. CDR3 protein: CASSTPGAPRQYF. Written as DNA, the CDR3 is TGTGCCAGCAGCACCCCGGGAGCCCCTAGACAGTACTTC. Variable domain in full (rest from reference TRBV7-9 and TRBJ2-7): DTGVSQNPRHKITKRGQNVTFRCDPISEHNRLYWYRQTLGQGPEFLTYFQNEAQLEKSRLLSDRFSAERPKGSFSTLEIQRTEQGDSAMYLCASSTPGAPRQYFGPGTRLTVT.